This entry lists 13 T cell receptor beta chains sequenced from one sample in a study of OX40 agonist ivuxolimab in advanced cancers. Generated by immunoSEQ multiplex PCR, the TCRdb table keeps only in-frame clones and is missing some. The sample records tens of thousands of clones, roughly nine tenths being singletons. Sequencing used CD4+ or CD8+ T cells sorted from blood, obtained in a trial of the OX40 agonist ivuxolimab. Receptors originate from an adult with an advanced solid tumor such as melanoma, head and neck, liver or kidney cancer.

This clone was seen a single time. The rearrangement links TRBV11-2 to TRBJ2-1; 9 positions agree with TRBD2. The junction had 4 bases not matched to a gene; V was cut back by 4 bases and J by 6 bases. Germline loops: CDR1 SGHAT, CDR2 FQNNGV. This CDR3 is built from 14 residues. The CDR3 is CASSYGLASNEQFF. In DNA, the CDR3 is TGTGCCAGCAGCTACGGACTAGCGAGCAATGAGCAGTTCTTC.

The chain is built from TRBV7-3 and TRBJ2-7; 7 positions match TRBD1. From germline, CDR1 is SGHTA and CDR2 FQGTGA. With V trimmed by 0 bases and J by 8 bases, 1 base remained unmatched. This CDR3 contains 12 residues. CDR3 DNA: TGTGCCAGCAGCTTAACAGGGGGCCAGCAGTACTTC. This gives the protein CASSLTGGQQYF.

This clone occurred many times. The chain links TRBV4-1 to TRBJ2-7, with 7 bases identical to TRBD1. Trimming removed 9 bases from V and 4 bases from J; junction bases left unmatched: 6. The CDR3 is 12 residues long. Germline V gene lookup returns CDR1 MGHRA and CDR2 YSYEKL. CDR3 protein: CARAYRGYEQYV. The CDR3 DNA follows: TGCGCCAGAGCGTACAGGGGTTACGAGCAGTACGTC.

This clone has only one observation. This rearrangement joins TRBV7-6 to TRBJ2-7; 7 bases agree with TRBD2. CDR1 and CDR2 from the germline V gene are SGHVS and FNYEAQ. Germline trimming cut 5 bases from V and 7 bases from J; bases unmatched to any gene: 8. The CDR3 sequence is 13 residues long. The CDR3 sequence is CASSIRLAGEQYF. For the CDR3, the DNA is TGTGCCAGCAGCATACGACTAGCAGGGGAGCAGTACTTC.

The rearrangement uses TRBV5-6 and TRBJ2-5; the match to TRBD2 covers 8 bases. This CDR3 is 16 amino acids long. The germline gives CDR1 SGHDT, CDR2 YYEEEE. Trimming at V came to 1 base and at J to 5 bases, leaving 10 bases not matched to a gene. This chain's CDR3 is CASSLLAGSFAETQYF. CDR3 nucleotides: TGTGCCAGCAGCTTGTTAGCGGGATCTTTTGCGGAGACCCAGTACTTC.

The chain uses TRBV27 and TRBJ2-7, with TRBD2 matching 8 bases. The CDR3 loop spans 13 amino acids. Germline loops: CDR1 MNHEY, CDR2 SMNVEV (reference sequence). The ends lost 7 bases at V and 7 bases at J; junction bases unmatched: 9. The CDR3 region is CASKGLGFEEQYF. In nucleotides, the CDR3 is TGTGCCAGCAAGGGACTAGGCTTTGAAGAGCAGTACTTC.

This clone was observed a handful of times. V is TRBV6-5 and J is TRBJ2-7; 7 bases match TRBD1. J lost 3 bases, V lost 0 bases, and 8 bases had no gene match. CDR3 length: 16 residues. From germline, CDR1 is MNHEY and CDR2 SVGAGI. In DNA form, the CDR3 reads TGTGCCAGCAGTTACTCTATGGACAGGCCCCACTACGAGCAGTACTTC. Protein sequence: CASSYSMDRPHYEQYF.

The rearrangement links TRBV7-3 to TRBJ2-1, with 8 bases lining up with TRBD2. The CDR3 runs to 15 residues. With V trimmed by 2 bases and J by 0 bases, 0 bases remained unmatched. Germline CDR1 reads SGHTA; CDR2 reads FQGTGA. CDR3 sequence (DNA): TGTGCCAGCAGCTTAGGGACTAGCTCCTACAATGAGCAGTTCTTC. This codes for CASSLGTSSYNEQFF.

The rearrangement joins TRBV9 to TRBJ1-5; maybe TRBD1 (5 bases). The ends were cut back, 0 bases at V and 0 bases at J, with 7 bases in the middle. The germline V gene has CDR1 SGDLS and CDR2 YYNGEE. CDR3 size: 15 residues. The CDR3 region is CASSVDGGSNQPQHF. The CDR3, as DNA: TGTGCCAGCAGCGTAGATGGGGGTAGCAATCAGCCCCAGCATTTT.

The chain couples TRBV4-2 to TRBJ2-5, with a weak D call TRBD1 (5 bases). Between the trimmed V and J ends, which lost 1 base and 5 bases, there was a span of 11 bases. The CDR3 is 14 amino acids. CDR1 is LGHNA, CDR2 YNFKEQ, per germline. The CDR3 sequence is CASSQAGHGETQYF. For the CDR3, the DNA is TGTGCCAGCAGCCAAGCAGGGCATGGGGAGACCCAGTACTTC.

The V call is TRBV29-1, the J call TRBJ2-1, with 8 bases matching TRBD1. The trim removed 5 bases at V and 4 bases at J, leaving 4 bases unmatched. CDR1 and CDR2 from the germline V gene are SQVTM and ANQGSEA. CDR3 length equals 13 residues. The CDR3 protein is CSVPGTGYNEQFF. In DNA, the CDR3 is TGCAGCGTTCCAGGGACAGGTTACAATGAGCAGTTCTTC.

The chain is built from TRBV4-1 and TRBJ2-2; D remains ambiguous. There are 15 residues in the CDR3. Trimming pared 3 bases from V and 2 bases from J, leaving 10 bases between. The V gene's germline CDR1 is MGHRA and CDR2 YSYEKL. DNA for the CDR3: TGCGCCAGCAGCCACTCGTGGATCAACACCGGGGAGCTGTTTTTT. It codes for CASSHSWINTGELFF.

V usage is TRBV25-1 and J usage is TRBJ1-1, with 8 bases identical to TRBD1. V dropped 3 bases and J dropped 7; count of bases not matched to a gene: 4. CDR1 MGHDK and CDR2 SYGVNS come from the germline V gene. CDR3 length: 13 amino acids. CDR3 sequence: CASSDFGQGEAFF. DNA of the CDR3: TGTGCCAGCAGTGATTTCGGACAGGGTGAAGCTTTCTTT.